The T cell receptor (beta chain) under discussion was sequenced for a study of shared clonotypes between healthy human individuals (TCRdb year 2020). About the full investigation: The cohort comprised a couple of women and three men aged 18 to 49 years. Per donor, leukapheresis produced somewhere between about 0.85 and 9.5 billion PBMCs. To estimate repertoire size and how much clonotypes are shared between individuals, the study performed deep sequencing of blood TCR repertoires from 4 to 6 healthy adults. For each donor, CD4 naive and CD4 memory were each run on three plates, CD8 naive on two plates, and CD8 memory on one plate. Libraries were prepared and TCR repertoires were sequenced by different laboratories using diverse techniques, in order to increase sequencing depth and limit assay-specific biases.

Regarding this clone: This receptor's antigen is unknown. The input lacks base qualities; no much larger clone sits a single base away.

Using the deep immunoSEQ assay, TCR CDR3 regions were amplified from genomic DNA by multiplex PCR. Extracted genomic DNA from each cell subset was distributed evenly across all wells of several immunoSEQ 96-well plates, and each plate was treated as a replicate. For sorted subsets, approximately 200 ng of genomic DNA, equivalent to 30,000 or so T cell genomes, went into each replicate PCR. Purified libraries were measured with a Qubit 3.0 fluorometer, size-checked on a Bioanalyzer 2100, and measured again with the KAPA Library Quantification kit. Every immunoSEQ 96-well plate was sequenced on a separate single-read 150-cycle Illumina NextSeq 550 flow cell. From the authors' description of their analysis: Because the immunoSEQ output held only junctional sequences and lacked quality scores, the filtering could not match the filtering applied to full-length reads. Sequences were annotated with PyIR, a Python wrapper for IgBLAST v1.9, using IMGT germline references to assign V/J genes and CDR3. Reads were removed for weak V/J assignments (E-value above 1e-6), missing CDR3, stop codons, out-of-frame junctions, or ambiguous translated residues. V3J clonotypes were defined as sequences sharing the same inferred V gene, J gene, and CDR3 amino acid sequence. To compute the percentage overlap between repertoires, the number of shared unique clonotypes was divided by the size of the smaller repertoire. Repertoire richness was assessed with RTK rarefaction, the Chao1 estimator, and Recon v2.1 estimates of unobserved clonotypes. Generation probabilities were computed with OLGA for all TCRbeta clonotypes obtained by the gDNA method from four donors. The table comes from immuneACCESS by way of TCRdb, which keeps in-frame sequences with V and J called. Part of the clones is missing from these tables; in studies checked, under half for an unresolved V gene and the rest for unknown reasons. V and J calls and clone size follow that table, whereas D and trimming were derived from the DNA. In this sample the table shows more than 1 million clones, more than 75% of which occur a single time. The biggest ten clones account for approximately 0.52% of the sample.

Overall study results and their limits: The genetic and exposure-history diversity represented was limited by the small number of donors. Even with the large sequencing depth, rarefaction of the sorted-subset datasets indicated that sequencing was incomplete. Sampling was restricted to blood, and TCR repertoires in tissue are likely to differ from TCR repertoires in blood. Pairwise subsampling indicated that sequencing depth was expected to affect the degree of clonotype sharing among donors. When a few donors were compared, the shared fraction of clonotypes was 5% to 6.5% for naive CD4, about 4% for naive CD8, 2.3% for memory CD4, and approximately 0.4% for memory CD8. Clonotypes shared by all four sorted-subset donors showed higher generation probabilities than non-shared clonotypes. Larger estimated clonotype richness was generally found for naive subsets than for memory subsets.

The donors were healthy, HIV-negative adults who had no recently reported acute infections or vaccinations. Every donor was a Caucasian adult living in Nashville, Tennessee, USA. CD4+ T cells were enriched by magnetic negative selection; naive cells were then positively selected on CD45RA, and the negative fraction formed the memory subset. Blood was obtained by leukapheresis, after which PBMCs were separated by Ficoll-Histopaque density gradient centrifugation and cryopreserved in liquid nitrogen vapor phase. Analytical flow cytometry was used to check the purity and quantity of every magnetically sorted T cell population. From each sorted fraction, genomic DNA was isolated and quantified by UV absorbance on a Nanodrop 2000c. CDR1 SGHRS and CDR2 YFSETQ are derived from the germline V gene. V is cut by 2 bases and J by 0 bases, and the space between the germline ends is 8 bases. Spanning cysteine to phenylalanine, the CDR3 consists of 15 amino acids. Only the CDR3 region is kept as DNA, spanning 45 bases read in frame from base 1.

Sequenced sample: memory CD4+ T cells from PBMCs. The sample's cell subset or site, from its label and the paper: CD45RA-negative fraction. The receptor comes from a man aged 18 to 29 in good health. Some clones in this sample may be carry-over from other donors' samples. The chain employs TRBV5-1 and TRBJ1-4; the D region possibly corresponds to TRBD1 (5 bases align). The sequenced DNA: TGCGCCAGCAGCTTCCAGGGTACAACTAATGAAAAACTGTTTTTT. Translated, this gives CASSFQGTTNEKLFF.